A single sample is the source of the 20 T cell receptor beta chains below, sequenced in a study of blood T cell repertoires in COVID-19. The data were produced by immunoSEQ multiplex PCR, yet TCRdb's version contains in-frame clones alone and is incomplete. The sample holds nearly 55,000 clones, around 93% seen once. Sequenced sample: peripheral blood. These receptors all stem from a woman aged 55-75 years with active or convalescent COVID-19.

The chain recombines TRBV11-2 with TRBJ1-6, with D uncertain. The CDR3 spans 12 residues. The V and J ends lost 5 bases and 15 bases respectively, with 14 bases between them. CDR1 and CDR2 (germline): SGHAT, FQNNGV. The CDR3 loop is CASSTSGWLLHF. The CDR3 DNA reads as TGTGCCAGCAGCACATCGGGATGGCTCCTCCACTTT.

This chain links TRBV7-2 with TRBJ1-2; 9 positions agree with TRBD1. The CDR3 covers 16 residues. With 1 base clipped from V and 3 bases from J, the junction kept 6 bases outside the gene matches. The germline V gene has CDR1 SGHTA and CDR2 FQGNSA. The CDR3 region is CASSLELWDRDYGYTF. DNA of the CDR3: TGTGCCAGCAGCTTAGAGTTGTGGGACAGGGACTATGGCTACACCTTC. Filled out from reference TRBV7-2 and TRBJ1-2, the complete variable domain reads GAGVSQSPSNKVTEKGKDVELRCDPISGHTALYWYRQSLGQGLEFLIYFQGNSAPDKSGLPSDRFSAERTGGSVSTLTIQRTQQEDSAVYLCASSLELWDRDYGYTFGSGTRLTVV.

The CDR3 DNA reads as TGTGCCAGCGCCTCTATAGGGGGAGAGACCCAGTACTTC. This codes for CASASIGGETQYF. The chain couples TRBV28 to TRBJ2-5; D may be TRBD1 (6 bases). The V gene lost 8 bases and the J gene lost 4 bases, with 14 bases spanning the gap. The CDR3 is 13 amino acids. Germline V gene sequence: CDR1 MDHEN, CDR2 SYDVKM.

V and J are TRBV6-2 or TRBV6-3 and TRBJ1-5, with D perhaps TRBD1 (5 bases). Trimming left V 2 bases short and J 2 bases short, with 13 bases between. From germline, CDR1 is MNHEY and CDR2 SVGEGT. This CDR3 comprises 16 residues. The CDR3 coding sequence is TGTGCCAGCAGTTACCGGGACCAGCGGGGCAATCAGCCCCAGCATTTT. Residues: CASSYRDQRGNQPQHF.

The chain employs TRBV30 and TRBJ1-5; D remains ambiguous. The CDR3 is 14 amino acids. V lost 0 bases to trimming and J lost 5 bases, with 11 bases between them. CDR1 GTSNPN and CDR2 SVGIG come from the germline V gene (reference sequence). The CDR3 sequence: CAWSVRSVDQPQHF. In DNA form, the CDR3 reads TGTGCCTGGAGTGTACGATCAGTCGATCAGCCCCAGCATTTT.

The rearrangement joins TRBV28 to TRBJ1-3, with unresolved D. The CDR3 length is 13 residues. CDR1 is MDHEN and CDR2 is SYDVKM in the germline V gene. V was pared by 8 bases and J by 7 bases, with 15 bases between. The CDR3 DNA reads as TGTGCCAGCGGAAAACCTTCGGGGAACACCATATATTTT. Its protein product is CASGKPSGNTIYF.

The rearrangement joins TRBV4-3 to TRBJ2-2; 7 bases fit TRBD2. Germline V gene data show CDR1 as LGHNA and CDR2 as YSLEER. The V segment lost 1 base and the J segment 0 bases; nucleotides outside the gene matches: 8. This CDR3 is 18 amino acids long. The DNA of the CDR3 is TGCGCCAGCAGCCAAGCTCCAGCGGGATACGCGAACACCGGGGAGCTGTTTTTT. Residues: CASSQAPAGYANTGELFF.

This chain uses TRBV28 with TRBJ1-5, with 8 nucleotides matching TRBD1. Per the germline V gene, CDR1 is MDHEN and CDR2 is SYDVKM. Trimming at V came to 3 bases and at J to 7 bases, leaving 23 bases not matched to a gene. This CDR3 has 20 amino acids. The CDR3: CASSLGRGRVNPVRRQPQHF. In DNA, the CDR3 is TGTGCCAGCAGTTTGGGCAGGGGGCGCGTTAATCCCGTAAGGAGGCAGCCCCAGCATTTT.

This clone has a single count. The V gene is TRBV7-2, the J gene TRBJ1-6; 7 nucleotides match TRBD1. The CDR3 has 16 amino acids. Looked up from germline, CDR1 is SGHTA and CDR2 is FQGNSA. The V segment lost 2 bases and the J segment 7 bases; nucleotides outside the gene matches: 8. The CDR3 reads CASSLLGGAANSPLHF. The CDR3 DNA follows: TGTGCCAGCAGCTTACTAGGGGGCGCTGCCAATTCACCCCTCCACTTT.

This chain connects TRBV2 to TRBJ2-4; perhaps TRBD1 as D (7 bases). Germline-derived CDR1 and CDR2 are SNHLY and FYNNEI. Deletions cut 4 bases from V and 0 bases from J, with 19 bases between. The CDR3 contains 18 residues. CDR3 sequence: CASSGGTAKDLAKNIQYF. CDR3 DNA: TGTGCCAGCAGTGGCGGGACAGCAAAGGATTTAGCCAAAAACATTCAGTACTTC.

CDR3 coding DNA: TGTGCCAGCAGTTATATTCTAGCGGGGGGTTTGAATGAGCAGTTCTTC. Its protein product is CASSYILAGGLNEQFF. The V and J genes are TRBV6-2 or TRBV6-3 and TRBJ2-1; 11 nucleotides align to TRBD2. CDR1 is MNHEY, CDR2 SVGEGT, per germline. V lost 3 bases to trimming and J lost 7 bases; unmatched junction nucleotides: 8. CDR3 length: 16 amino acids.

The chain's CDR3 is CASSTGTSGIGEQYF. CDR3 in DNA: TGTGCCAGCAGCACCGGGACTAGCGGGATTGGAGAGCAGTACTTC. The V gene is TRBV6-6, the J gene TRBJ2-7; 13 bases are shared with TRBD2. The V gene end was trimmed by 6 bases and the J gene end by 7 bases; junction bases not matched to a gene: 9. CDR1 is MNHNY, CDR2 SVGAGI, per germline (reference sequence). CDR3 size: 15 residues.

The chain joins TRBV9 to TRBJ2-3; D uncertain. Trimming removed 0 bases from V and 0 bases from J, with 5 bases in between. CDR3 size: 14 residues. Germline V gene sequence: CDR1 SGDLS, CDR2 YYNGEE. CDR3 sequence reads: CASSVDSSTDTQYF. The CDR3, as DNA: TGTGCCAGCAGCGTAGACTCTAGCACAGATACGCAGTATTTT. The full variable domain, completed using reference TRBV9 and TRBJ2-3, is DSGVTQTPKHLITATGQRVTLRCSPRSGDLSVYWYQQSLDQGLQFLIQYYNGEERAKGNILERFSAQQFPDLHSELNLSSLELGDSALYFCASSVDSSTDTQYFGPGTRLTVL.

The V gene is TRBV5-1, the J gene TRBJ2-3, with 7 bases matching TRBD2. Per germline, CDR1 SGHRS and CDR2 YFSETQ. This CDR3 comprises 15 residues. V trimming: 4 bases; J trimming: 2 bases; junction bases outside the gene matches: 7. CDR3 sequence reads: CASSVGLVLTDTQYF. Here the CDR3 DNA reads TGCGCCAGCAGCGTCGGACTAGTTCTCACAGATACGCAGTATTTT.

This chain uses TRBV6-5 with TRBJ2-1, with D maybe TRBD2 (7 bases). CDR3 length equals 16 residues. V lost 0 bases and J 5 bases, leaving 14 bases between the germline ends. Germline V gene sequence: CDR1 MNHEY, CDR2 SVGAGI. The CDR3 coding sequence is TGTGCCAGCAGTTACTCACACAGGCGGGGGCACAATGAGCAGTTCTTC. This gives the protein CASSYSHRRGHNEQFF.

The rearrangement joins TRBV5-1 to TRBJ2-1; perhaps TRBD2 as D (5 bases). Trimming pared 3 bases from V and 2 bases from J, leaving 12 bases between. The CDR3 extends over 15 amino acids. Per germline, CDR1 SGHRS and CDR2 YFSETQ. CDR3 loop: CASSSLDGTYNEQFF. In DNA form, the CDR3 reads TGCGCCAGCAGCTCCCTGGACGGGACCTACAATGAGCAGTTCTTC. The full variable domain, completed using reference TRBV5-1 and TRBJ2-1, is KAGVTQTPRYLIKTRGQQVTLSCSPISGHRSVSWYQQTPGQGLQFLFEYFSETQRNKGNFPGRFSGRQFSNSRSEMNVSTLELGDSALYLCASSSLDGTYNEQFFGPGTRLTVL.

This clone was recorded once. The chain joins TRBV5-6 to TRBJ1-6; 8 bases match TRBD1. With V trimmed by 1 base and J by 9 bases, 6 bases remained unmatched. Germline V lookup: CDR1 SGHDT, CDR2 YYEEEE. This CDR3 region has 15 residues. The DNA of the CDR3 is TGTGCCAGCAGCTTGTGGGCGCAGGGGGCTTCACCCCTCCACTTT. Encoded protein: CASSLWAQGASPLHF. Together with reference TRBV5-6 and TRBJ1-6, the CDR3 gives the full variable domain: DAGVTQSPTHLIKTRGQQVTLRCSPKSGHDTVSWYQQALGQGPQFIFQYYEEEERQRGNFPDRFSGHQFPNYSSELNVNALLLGDSALYLCASSLWAQGASPLHFGNGTRLTVT.

The chain links TRBV9 to TRBJ2-1; the match to TRBD2 covers 9 bases. In germline, CDR1 is SGDLS, CDR2 YYNGEE. The CDR3 has 17 residues. V gave up 1 base and J gave up 2 bases; unmatched junction bases: 7. The CDR3 DNA sequence: TGTGCCAGCAGCGTAAAGTTAGCGGGAGTACCCTACAATGAGCAGTTCTTC. It yields the protein CASSVKLAGVPYNEQFF. Full variable domain (remainder filled in from reference TRBV9 and TRBJ2-1): DSGVTQTPKHLITATGQRVTLRCSPRSGDLSVYWYQQSLDQGLQFLIQYYNGEERAKGNILERFSAQQFPDLHSELNLSSLELGDSALYFCASSVKLAGVPYNEQFFGPGTRLTVL.

This rearrangement joins TRBV29-1 to TRBJ2-1; the D gene is possibly TRBD2 (6 bases). V was clipped by 6 bases and J by 4 bases, with 19 bases between them. Germline assignment: CDR1 SQVTM and CDR2 ANQGSEA. This CDR3 region has 15 residues. The CDR3 region is CSVGGRGLLYNEQFF. CDR3 nucleotides: TGCAGCGTGGGGGGTAGGGGTTTATTGTACAATGAGCAGTTCTTC.

The chain couples TRBV24-1 to TRBJ2-5; TRBD2 agrees at 7 bases. This CDR3 comprises 14 residues. The germline V gene encodes CDR1 KGHDR and CDR2 SFDVKD. With 4 bases clipped from V and 0 bases from J, the junction kept 1 base outside the gene matches. CDR3 sequence: CATSDLADQETQYF. In DNA, the CDR3 is TGTGCCACCAGTGACCTAGCGGACCAAGAGACCCAGTACTTC.